This entry features one T cell receptor beta chain sequence. The antigen is undetermined. After the first PCR, alpha and beta chain libraries were processed separately. Cells stained for CD3, CD4, CD8, CD45RA, CD27 and viability were sorted into four CD45RA/CD27 subsets. This sample was included in a study of naive and memory T cell subsets. The CDR3 totals 13 residues. Germline CDR1 is SEHNR and CDR2 is FQNEAQ (reference sequence). V lost 7 bases to trimming and J lost 4 bases, with 10 bases between them. Study results and caveats: A few larger clonotypes appeared in naive repertoires, especially CD8, possibly memory cells re-expressing CD45RA. TCR counts from RNA may reflect activation-linked expression changes.

Two oligonucleotides, mixed equimolar, formed the beta constant-region primer covering TRBC1 and TRBC2. Four rounds of PCR amplified the ligated cDNA using nested alpha and beta constant-region primers plus SP2. TCRdb itself ran the UMI-ligation and nested PCR reads through MiXCR, one entry per CDR3 protein. Of 120,000 to 150,000 distinct CDR3 sequences in the sample, approximately 18% were seen once. Input material: naive CD8+ T cells from blood. This chain joins TRBV7-9 and TRBJ2-2; no definite D call. The receptor comes from a human donor in good health. The CDR3 loop reads CASNKPGTGELFF. DNA of the CDR3: TGTGCCAGCAACAAACCTGGCACCGGGGAGCTGTTTTTT.